This T cell receptor beta chain was observed in a study of cytomegalovirus exposure and HLA in healthy donors. Study-level points and caveats: About 87% or about 30% of the time was how often most TCR beta V segments were productive, according to an earlier analysis.

The CDR3 runs 12 residues. V lost 4 bases to trimming and J lost 16 bases; unmatched junction nucleotides: 8. Germline V lookup: CDR1 SGHDT, CDR2 YYEEEE. As regards this clone: Antigen unknown.

The PCR used 60 Vbeta and 13 Jbeta primers. As originally analysed: In a later analysis, around 10 million of 65 million to 80 million unique beta chains occurred in at least two donors. The method was immunoSEQ multiplex PCR; TCRdb's version includes in-frame clones alone and lacks a portion of them. That table furnishes V, J and clone size, whereas the DNA furnished D and trimming. The data show around 100,000 clones, with roughly 70% seen just once and roughly 8.3% held by the top ten. This clonotype was sampled from a man aged 18 to 29 in good health and CMV-seropositive. The V and J genes are TRBV5-6 and TRBJ2-2; 9 nucleotides agree with TRBD1. Sequenced sample: PBMCs. CDR3 DNA sequence: TGTGCCAGCAGCCACGGACAGGGGTCGGGGTTTTTT. It codes for CASSHGQGSGFF.